These 26 T cell receptor beta chains were sequenced from one sample in a study of T-cell memory formation after mild COVID-19. TCRdb recomputed calls from the 5' RACE reads with MiXCR, one row per CDR3 protein. This repertoire shows a few hundred thousand distinct CDR3 sequences, 20% to 25% found once; its top ten account for around a fifth. Sequenced material: PBMCs or a T cell subset sorted from them (not recorded which). The origin of the receptors is a man aged 18 to 29 who had mild COVID-19 (a few samples of this study predate the infection). Cell type and time point are not known.

Turning to this clonotype: A much larger clone is a single base away; this may be a read error. This chain joins TRBV29-1 and TRBJ2-2; 7 nucleotides line up with TRBD1. J lost 2 bases, V lost 4 bases, and 7 bases had no gene match. CDR1 is SQVTM, CDR2 ANQGSEA, per germline. The CDR3 has 15 residues. The CDR3 reads CSVGSDRLNTGELFF. The CDR3 DNA follows: TGCAGCGTTGGGTCGGACAGGTTAAACACCGGGGAGCTGTTTTTT.

The chain links TRBV4-3 to TRBJ1-3; no clear D. CDR1 is LGHNA, CDR2 YSLEER, per germline. Trimming took off 1 base at V and 0 bases at J, with 13 bases between the two ends. The CDR3 runs 17 residues. CDR3 coding DNA: TGCGCCAGCAGCCAAGTCGTGGCGTCCAGCTCTGGAAACACCATATATTTT. Its translation: CASSQVVASSSGNTIYF.

In DNA form, the CDR3 reads TGCAGTGCAGCCCGCGGGGGATACGGCTATGGCTACACCTTC. Encoded protein: CSAARGGYGYGYTF. The chain links TRBV20-1 to TRBJ1-2; D might be TRBD1 (5 bases). The germline gives CDR1 DFQATT, CDR2 SNEGSKA (reference sequence). V lost 6 bases and J 4 bases, leaving 18 bases between the germline ends. The CDR3 runs to 14 residues.

A few counts support this clonotype. V is TRBV6-6 and J is TRBJ1-1; TRBD1 agrees at 12 bases. Per the germline V gene, CDR1 is MNHNY and CDR2 is SVGAGI (reference sequence). The V gene end was trimmed by 5 bases and the J gene end by 4 bases; junction bases not matched to a gene: 11. This CDR3 has 17 residues. The DNA for the CDR3 is TGTGCCAGCAGTATTCCGGGACAGGGGGCTTGGGGCACTGAAGCTTTCTTT. Translating gives CASSIPGQGAWGTEAFF.

The V gene is TRBV4-1, the J gene TRBJ2-2; weak D call: TRBD1 (6 bases). CDR3 length: 14 amino acids. The germline V gene encodes CDR1 MGHRA and CDR2 YSYEKL. The V gene lost 0 bases and the J gene lost 9 bases, with 11 bases spanning the gap. CDR3 residues: CASSQEWGPRELFF. In nucleotides, the CDR3 is TGCGCCAGCAGCCAAGAATGGGGGCCTCGGGAGCTGTTTTTT.

This clonotype has more than one count but fewer than ten. The genes are TRBV4-3 and TRBJ2-2, with D possibly matching TRBD1 (5 bases). Germline assignment: CDR1 LGHNA and CDR2 YSLEER. The CDR3 runs 18 residues. Trimming took off 0 bases at V and 7 bases at J, with 21 bases between the two ends. This CDR3 reads CASSQDPPGHPEGGELFF. The CDR3 region has the DNA TGCGCCAGCAGCCAAGATCCCCCCGGACACCCCGAAGGCGGGGAGCTGTTTTTT.

This clonotype was seen repeatedly, ten times or more. V is TRBV12-3 or TRBV12-4 and J is TRBJ1-2; D gene ambiguous. V was pared by 1 base and J by 5 bases, with 5 bases between. The CDR3 runs to 12 residues. CDR3 coding DNA: TGTGCCAGCAGTTTAGGCCAGTATGGCTACACCTTC. It codes for CASSLGQYGYTF.

V and J are TRBV6-2 or TRBV6-3 and TRBJ2-7; D is ambiguous. The CDR3 totals 14 residues. V was shortened by 2 bases and J by 6 bases, with 14 bases between the two germline ends. Looked up from germline, CDR1 is MNHEY and CDR2 is SVGEGT. The CDR3 sequence: CASSYVLGVGEQYF. The CDR3 DNA sequence: TGTGCCAGCAGTTACGTCCTGGGTGTCGGCGAGCAGTACTTC.

This chain connects TRBV7-2 to TRBJ1-6, with D uncertain. The CDR3 consists of 16 residues. Germline CDR1 SGHTA, CDR2 FQGNSA. V was shortened by 2 bases and J by 4 bases, with 12 bases between the two germline ends. DNA for the CDR3: TGTGCCAGCAGCTTAATTCCAGGCGATTATAATTCACCCCTCCACTTT. Protein: CASSLIPGDYNSPLHF. The whole variable domain, filled in from reference TRBV7-2 and TRBJ1-6, reads GAGVSQSPSNKVTEKGKDVELRCDPISGHTALYWYRQSLGQGLEFLIYFQGNSAPDKSGLPSDRFSAERTGGSVSTLTIQRTQQEDSAVYLCASSLIPGDYNSPLHFGNGTRLTVT.

This clonotype was observed a few times. This chain links TRBV7-2 with TRBJ2-5; 14 positions agree with TRBD2. The germline CDR1 and CDR2 sequences are SGHTA and FQGNSA. V lost 3 bases, J lost 0 bases, and 6 bases stayed unmatched. The CDR3 consists of 18 residues. The CDR3 reads CASSFRTSGGRYQETQYF. The CDR3 coding sequence is TGTGCCAGCAGCTTCCGGACTAGCGGGGGGCGATACCAAGAGACCCAGTACTTC.

The gene calls are TRBV20-1 and TRBJ1-2; D is unresolved. Trimming took 6 bases from V and 2 from J, leaving 13 bases between them. This CDR3 region has 13 residues. The V gene's germline CDR1 is DFQATT and CDR2 SNEGSKA (reference sequence). This chain's CDR3 is CSAKGRRNYGYTF. The DNA for the CDR3 is TGCAGTGCGAAAGGACGGAGAAACTATGGCTACACCTTC.

CDR3 sequence reads: CASRATVSYEQYV. The CDR3, as DNA: TGTGCCAGCAGGGCGACAGTCTCCTACGAGCAGTACGTC. The chain couples TRBV6-1 to TRBJ2-7; the D gene is possibly TRBD1 (5 bases). V lost 6 bases and J lost 0, with 9 bases in between. The germline CDR1 and CDR2 sequences are MNHNS and SASEGT. The CDR3 runs to 13 residues.

This clonotype appeared a few times. This chain links TRBV11-3 with TRBJ2-3; D is unresolved. The germline V gene has CDR1 SGHNT and CDR2 YENEEA. The CDR3 runs to 14 residues. V was pared by 3 bases and J by 4 bases, with 11 bases between. The CDR3 reads CASSFGQWADTQYF. The CDR3 DNA follows: TGTGCCAGCAGCTTTGGGCAGTGGGCAGATACGCAGTATTTT.

This clonotype was observed a handful of times. The chain carries TRBV10-3 and TRBJ1-4, with D perhaps TRBD1 (5 bases). Trimming removed 10 bases at V and 8 bases at J, with 8 bases between. This CDR3 is built from 10 residues. CDR1 and CDR2 (germline): ENHRY, SYGVKD. CDR3 coding DNA: TGTGCCACGTGGGGGGAAAAACTGTTTTTT. This translates into CATWGEKLFF.

This clonotype was observed a few times. This rearrangement joins TRBV5-4 to TRBJ2-3; D gene ambiguous. Germline CDR1 reads SGHNT; CDR2 reads YYREEE (reference sequence). V gave up 4 bases and J gave up 1 base, with 7 bases separating them. The CDR3 length is 13 residues. CDR3 amino acids: CASSGGRTDTQYF. The CDR3 region has the DNA TGTGCCAGCAGCGGCGGCCGCACAGATACGCAGTATTTT.

This chain connects TRBV5-1 to TRBJ2-1; 7 bases align to TRBD1. The ends lost 2 bases at V and 0 bases at J; junction bases unmatched: 5. The CDR3 is 16 residues long. Germline V gives CDR1 SGHRS, CDR2 YFSETQ. CDR3 protein: CASSFTGDGSYNEQFF. The CDR3 region has the DNA TGCGCCAGCAGCTTTACAGGGGACGGCTCCTACAATGAGCAGTTCTTC. Supplemented by reference TRBV5-1 and TRBJ2-1, the full variable domain reads KAGVTQTPRYLIKTRGQQVTLSCSPISGHRSVSWYQQTPGQGLQFLFEYFSETQRNKGNFPGRFSGRQFSNSRSEMNVSTLELGDSALYLCASSFTGDGSYNEQFFGPGTRLTVL.

The chain joins TRBV6-5 to TRBJ2-3, with no clear D. CDR3 length: 14 amino acids. Per the germline V gene, CDR1 is MNHEY and CDR2 is SVGAGI. The V end was cut by 6 bases, the J end by 0 bases, with 10 bases between. Here the CDR3 DNA reads TGTGCCAGCAGGTTCCGTCCCAGCACAGATACGCAGTATTTT. Translating gives CASRFRPSTDTQYF.

This clonotype has just a few counts. The chain carries TRBV6-1 and TRBJ2-3, with D possibly matching TRBD2 (5 bases). The V gene lost 3 bases and the J gene lost 1 base, with 11 bases spanning the gap. This CDR3 contains 15 residues. CDR1 is MNHNS and CDR2 is SASEGT in the germline V gene. The DNA of the CDR3 is TGTGCCAGCAGTGAGTCGGGGATCCGCACAGATACGCAGTATTTT. It specifies CASSESGIRTDTQYF.

The chain employs TRBV24-1 and TRBJ1-2; D not certain. This CDR3 is built from 14 residues. V was cut by 2 bases and J by 8 bases, with 14 bases left in between. Germline CDR1 KGHDR, CDR2 SFDVKD. CDR3 sequence (DNA): TGTGCCACCAGTGATTCTGGCAGGCCTAAAGGCTACACCTTC. Its translation: CATSDSGRPKGYTF.

This chain links TRBV7-9 with TRBJ2-3; tentatively, D is TRBD1 (7 bases). Trimming took off 10 bases at V and 3 bases at J, with 14 bases between the two ends. CDR1 is SEHNR and CDR2 is FQNEAQ in the germline V gene (reference sequence). The CDR3 loop spans 13 amino acids. CDR3 protein: CATQGGGTDTQYF. In DNA, the CDR3 is TGTGCCACTCAGGGGGGAGGAACAGATACGCAGTATTTT.

The rearrangement links TRBV6-1 to TRBJ2-5; TRBD1 is a possible D gene (5 bases). Trimming took 6 bases from V and 4 from J, leaving 15 bases between them. The CDR3 loop spans 14 amino acids. The germline V gene has CDR1 MNHNS and CDR2 SASEGT. The DNA of the CDR3 is TGTGCCAGCAGGGGATCCAGGGCGCGAGAGACCCAGTACTTC. Protein product: CASRGSRARETQYF.

This clonotype was observed a few times. V gene TRBV4-3 combines with J gene TRBJ1-2; D is unresolved. The V and J ends lost 0 bases and 7 bases respectively, with 12 bases between them. CDR1 is LGHNA and CDR2 is YSLEER in the germline V gene. CDR3 size: 14 residues. The CDR3 nucleotides read TGCGCCAGCAGCCAAGATAGGAAGTCTGGTGGCTACACCTTC. Translation gives CASSQDRKSGGYTF.

This chain joins TRBV10-3 and TRBJ1-1; 8 bases map to TRBD1. Germline CDR1 is ENHRY and CDR2 is SYGVKD. The CDR3 has 14 amino acids. V shed 8 bases, J shed 4 bases, and the junction held 9 bases outside the gene matches. In nucleotides, the CDR3 is TGTGCCATCGGAAAACAGGGGGGATCCACTGAAGCTTTCTTT. Its translation is CAIGKQGGSTEAFF.

This clonotype was seen a handful of times. This chain links TRBV7-9 with TRBJ2-5; D is possibly TRBD1 or TRBD2 (6 bases each). The ends were cut back, 4 bases at V and 5 bases at J, with 11 bases in the middle. Germline lookup yields CDR1 SEHNR and CDR2 FQNEAQ (reference sequence). The CDR3 spans 13 residues. The CDR3 DNA reads as TGTGCCAGCAGCTCCTGGGGGGCGGAGACCCAGTACTTC. It codes for CASSSWGAETQYF.

The chain combines TRBV7-2 with TRBJ2-1; TRBD2 matches 9 bases. After removal of 4 bases from V and 8 bases from J, the junction contained 6 bases not matched to a gene. Germline assignment: CDR1 SGHTA and CDR2 FQGNSA. CDR3 length equals 14 residues. The CDR3 is CASSWGGGADEQFF. The CDR3 DNA reads as TGTGCCAGCAGCTGGGGCGGGGGGGCGGATGAGCAGTTCTTC.

The sample holds a few counts of this clonotype. The V gene is TRBV5-1, the J gene TRBJ2-3, with 8 bases aligning to TRBD2. Trimming removed 3 bases from V and 1 base from J; junction bases left unmatched: 4. Germline V gene data show CDR1 as SGHRS and CDR2 as YFSETQ. The CDR3 contains 15 residues. The CDR3 sequence: CASSWSSGGTDTQYF. Written as DNA, the CDR3 is TGCGCCAGCAGCTGGAGTAGCGGGGGCACAGATACGCAGTATTTT.